Sequencing of this T cell receptor (beta chain) was carried out in a study of Ad26.COV2.S vaccination and SARS-CoV-2 variants. Study-wide findings and caveats: Participants given vaccine showed non-spike TCR breadth similar to that of placebo recipients.

This clone was found a few times. Its target is not known. At one boundary the junction diverges from the germline segment, which might be a read error. TCRdb's table, derived via immunoSEQ multiplex PCR, lists solely in-frame clones and lacks some. The repertoire holds hundreds of thousands of clones, roughly 90% seen once, with around 11% in the top ten. Described treatment: around 19 received Ad26.COV2.S at low or high dose, single or two shots; about 5 received placebo; per-sample allocation not given. Day 63 after the first injection of vaccine or placebo was the sampling time. The source is a person between 18 and 59 years old who received the Ad26.COV2.S COVID-19 vaccine or a placebo. Specimen: peripheral blood, collected in a trial of Ad26.COV2.S vaccine versus placebo.

The CDR3 DNA reads TGTGCCAGCACTGAAACGGGTTTAGCCTACGAGCAGTACTTC. Its translation is CASTETGLAYEQYF. The V call is TRBV6-1, the J call TRBJ2-7; D is ambiguous. CDR1 is MNHNS, CDR2 SASEGT, per germline. CDR3 length equals 14 residues.